This TCR beta chain was retrieved from a study of graft-versus-host responses after intestinal transplantation. Study summary: Transplants were multivisceral, liver-intestinal, or isolated intestinal. All recipients got anti-thymocyte globulin induction, then tacrolimus and steroids for approximately 3 years. Study-wide findings and caveats: Allografts from individuals with graft-donor T cell macrochimerism displayed high graft-versus-host to host-versus-graft clonal ratios. Researchers found peak circulating GvH clone levels linked to early post-transplant HvG declines.

The data were produced by immunoSEQ multiplex PCR, yet TCRdb's version contains in-frame clones alone and is incomplete. The sample holds approximately 28,000 clones, roughly 87% seen once. Germline-derived CDR1 and CDR2 are MNHEY and SMNVEV (reference sequence). The length of the CDR3 is 16 residues. Trimming cost V 2 bases and J 4 bases; bases outside gene matches: 6. To note about this clone: Its target is unknown.

Sequenced here: PBMCs, sampled roughly 68 weeks after intestinal transplantation. This chain connects TRBV27 to TRBJ2-3; 10 bases align to TRBD2. The receptor comes from a human patient who received an intestinal transplant, so some T cells may come from the graft donor. Written as DNA, the CDR3 is TGTGCCAGCAGTTTAGTAAGAGCGGGAGGGTCAGATACGCAGTATTTT. It specifies CASSLVRAGGSDTQYF.